The clone carrying this TCR beta chain was detected only once. Its antigen is as yet unknown. The data belong to a study of Tregs in tolerant kidney transplant recipients. Method: immunoSEQ multiplex PCR; TCRdb's copy keeps in-frame clones and lacks some. Of tens of thousands of clones listed, 95% were seen once; the top ten hold around 0.4%. The CDR3 covers 16 residues. CDR1 and CDR2 (germline): MNHEY, SMNVEV (reference sequence). The V segment lost 0 bases and the J segment 1 base; nucleotides outside the gene matches: 6. The sequencing sample was made of Tregs from blood cultured with allogeneic cells. This chain joins TRBV27 and TRBJ2-7; 7 positions agree with TRBD2. This clonotype was obtained from a human donor in good health. CDR3: CASSLSGGIPSYEQYF. CDR3 DNA sequence: TGTGCCAGCAGTTTATCGGGGGGGATTCCGTCCTACGAGCAGTACTTC.